This T cell receptor (beta chain) is from a study of T cells in tuberculosis. Using immunoSEQ multiplex PCR, the repertoire was profiled, and TCRdb retains in-frame clones only, with some absent. The profile shows about 36,000 clones, 93% of them singletons. CDR1 is SQVTM, CDR2 ANQGSEA, per germline. The CDR3 length is 15 residues. Trimming took 1 base from V and 0 from J; bases not matched to a gene: 3. The V and J genes are TRBV29-1 and TRBJ2-3, with 8 bases aligning to TRBD2. The clonotype comes from a donor aged 5 to 30 with latent tuberculosis or without tuberculosis infection. The material sequenced was PBMCs. The CDR3, as DNA: TGCAGCGTTGAAGCGGGGGGGGTTAGCACAGATACGCAGTATTTT. It specifies CSVEAGGVSTDTQYF.